Included here is one T cell receptor beta chain sequence, with context. The record originates from a study of PD-L1 blockade in urothelial cancer. Germline CDR1 and CDR2: MGHDK and SYGVNS. The CDR3 loop spans 14 amino acids. V lost 1 base to trimming and J lost 6 bases, with 12 bases between them. Profiled with immunoSEQ multiplex PCR; TCRdb holds only in-frame clones, not every one. The sample includes some 80,000 clones, around 90% of them seen just once. This sequence originates from a woman in her seventies with urothelial cancer. The sequences come from PBMCs, collected around atezolizumab (anti-PD-L1) treatment. The rearrangement joins TRBV25-1 to TRBJ1-1, with TRBD1 as a possible D gene (6 bases). CDR3 residues: CASSESGETAEAFF. The CDR3 DNA follows: TGTGCCAGCAGTGAATCAGGGGAGACGGCTGAAGCTTTCTTT.